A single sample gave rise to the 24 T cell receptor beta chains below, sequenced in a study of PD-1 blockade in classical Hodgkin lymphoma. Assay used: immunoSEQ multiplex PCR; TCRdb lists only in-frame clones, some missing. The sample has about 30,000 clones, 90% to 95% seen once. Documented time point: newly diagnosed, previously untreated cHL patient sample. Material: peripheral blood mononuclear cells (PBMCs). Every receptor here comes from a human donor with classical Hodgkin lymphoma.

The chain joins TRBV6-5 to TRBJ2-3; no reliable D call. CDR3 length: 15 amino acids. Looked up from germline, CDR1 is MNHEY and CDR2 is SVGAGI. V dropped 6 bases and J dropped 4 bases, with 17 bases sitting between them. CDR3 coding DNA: TGTGCCAGCAGAACAATCGGGTTTACGCCAGATACGCAGTATTTT. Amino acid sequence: CASRTIGFTPDTQYF.

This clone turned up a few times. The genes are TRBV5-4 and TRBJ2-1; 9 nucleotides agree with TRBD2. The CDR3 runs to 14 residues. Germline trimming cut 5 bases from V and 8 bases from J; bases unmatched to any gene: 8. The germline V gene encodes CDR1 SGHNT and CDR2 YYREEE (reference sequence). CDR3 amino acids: CASRAGTSLDEQFF. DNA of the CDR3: TGTGCCAGCAGAGCCGGGACTAGCCTAGATGAGCAGTTCTTC.

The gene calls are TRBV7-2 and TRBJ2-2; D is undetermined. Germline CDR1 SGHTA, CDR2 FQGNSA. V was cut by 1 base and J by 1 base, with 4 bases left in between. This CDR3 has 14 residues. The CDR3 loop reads CASSLVGNTGELFF. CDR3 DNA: TGTGCCAGCAGCTTAGTGGGGAACACCGGGGAGCTGTTTTTT. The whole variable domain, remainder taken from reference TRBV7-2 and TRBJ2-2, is GAGVSQSPSNKVTEKGKDVELRCDPISGHTALYWYRQSLGQGLEFLIYFQGNSAPDKSGLPSDRFSAERTGGSVSTLTIQRTQQEDSAVYLCASSLVGNTGELFFGEGSRLTVL.

CDR3 protein: CASSLGAAANYGYTF. In DNA form, the CDR3 reads TGCGCCAGCAGCTTGGGGGCAGCAGCTAACTATGGCTACACCTTC. This chain uses TRBV5-1 with TRBJ1-2; D uncertain. The V gene lost 0 bases and the J gene lost 0 bases, with 9 bases spanning the gap. The CDR3 runs 15 residues. CDR1 is SGHRS, CDR2 YFSETQ, per germline.

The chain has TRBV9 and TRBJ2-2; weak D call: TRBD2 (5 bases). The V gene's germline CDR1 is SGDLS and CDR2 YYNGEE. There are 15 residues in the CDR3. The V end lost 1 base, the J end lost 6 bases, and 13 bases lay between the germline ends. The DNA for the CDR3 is TGTGCCAGCAGCGTAACTAGAGCTCACGCCGGGGAGCTGTTTTTT. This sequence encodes CASSVTRAHAGELFF.

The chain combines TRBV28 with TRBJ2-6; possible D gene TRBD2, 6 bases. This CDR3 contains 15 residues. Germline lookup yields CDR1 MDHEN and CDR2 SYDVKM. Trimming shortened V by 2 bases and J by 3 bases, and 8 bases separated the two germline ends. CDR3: CASSLRGYGANVLTF. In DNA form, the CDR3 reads TGTGCCAGCAGTTTACGGGGGTATGGGGCCAACGTCCTGACTTTC.

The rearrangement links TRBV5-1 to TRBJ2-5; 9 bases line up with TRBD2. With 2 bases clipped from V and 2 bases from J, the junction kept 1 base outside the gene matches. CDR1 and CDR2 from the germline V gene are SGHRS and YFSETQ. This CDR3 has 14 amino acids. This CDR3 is CASSFSGGQETQYF. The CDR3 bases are TGCGCCAGCAGCTTTAGCGGGGGTCAAGAGACCCAGTACTTC.

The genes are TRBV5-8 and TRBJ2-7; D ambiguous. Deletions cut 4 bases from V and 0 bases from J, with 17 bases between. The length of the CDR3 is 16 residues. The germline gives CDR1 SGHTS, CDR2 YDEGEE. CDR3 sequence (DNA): TGTGCCAGCAGCGACCTGACATCACATAACTCCTACGAGCAGTACTTC. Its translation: CASSDLTSHNSYEQYF.

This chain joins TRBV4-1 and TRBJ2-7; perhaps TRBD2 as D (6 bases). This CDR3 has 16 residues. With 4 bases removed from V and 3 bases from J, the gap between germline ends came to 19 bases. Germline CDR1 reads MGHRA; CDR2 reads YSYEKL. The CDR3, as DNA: TGCGCCAGCAGCCTTTCCCCGGGACTTTCTTACTACGAGCAGTACTTC. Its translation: CASSLSPGLSYYEQYF.

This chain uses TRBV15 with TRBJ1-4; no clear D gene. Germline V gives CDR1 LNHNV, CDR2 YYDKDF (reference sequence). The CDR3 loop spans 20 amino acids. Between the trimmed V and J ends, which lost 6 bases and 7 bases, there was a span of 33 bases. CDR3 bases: TGTGCCACCAGTATGGGCCATGGGCCCTGGGGAGCCTCCTGGGGTGAAAAACTGTTTTTT. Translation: CATSMGHGPWGASWGEKLFF.

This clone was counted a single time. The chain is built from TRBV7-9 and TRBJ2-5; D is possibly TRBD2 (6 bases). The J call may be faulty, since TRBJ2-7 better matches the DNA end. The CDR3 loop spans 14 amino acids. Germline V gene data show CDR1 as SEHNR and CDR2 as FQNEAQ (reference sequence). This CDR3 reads CASSHETRSYEQYF. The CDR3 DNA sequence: TGTGCCAGCAGCCACGAGACTAGGTCCTACGAGCAGTACTTC.

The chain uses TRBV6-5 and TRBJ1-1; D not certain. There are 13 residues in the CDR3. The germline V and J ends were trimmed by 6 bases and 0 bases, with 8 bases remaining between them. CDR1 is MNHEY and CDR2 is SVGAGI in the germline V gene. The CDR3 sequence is CASRPRVNTEAFF. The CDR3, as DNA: TGTGCCAGCAGACCGAGGGTGAACACTGAAGCTTTCTTT.

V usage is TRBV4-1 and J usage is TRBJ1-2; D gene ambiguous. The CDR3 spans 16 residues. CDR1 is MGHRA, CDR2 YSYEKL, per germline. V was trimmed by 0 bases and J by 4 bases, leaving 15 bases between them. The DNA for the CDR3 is TGCGCCAGCAGCCAAGATTTCCAGGCCCGAGGCTATGGCTACACCTTC. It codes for CASSQDFQARGYGYTF.

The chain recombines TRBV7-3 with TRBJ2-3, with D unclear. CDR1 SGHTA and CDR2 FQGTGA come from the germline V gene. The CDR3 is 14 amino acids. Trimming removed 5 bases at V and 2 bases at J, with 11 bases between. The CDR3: CASSPRQATDTQYF. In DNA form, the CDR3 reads TGTGCCAGCAGCCCCCGGCAGGCCACAGATACGCAGTATTTT.

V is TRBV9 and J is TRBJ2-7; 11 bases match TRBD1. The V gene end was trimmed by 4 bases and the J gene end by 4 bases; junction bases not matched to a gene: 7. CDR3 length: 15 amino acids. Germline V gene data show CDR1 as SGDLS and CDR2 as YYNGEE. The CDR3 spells CASSPRTGGPYEQYF. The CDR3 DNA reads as TGTGCCAGCAGCCCTCGGACAGGGGGCCCGTACGAGCAGTACTTC.

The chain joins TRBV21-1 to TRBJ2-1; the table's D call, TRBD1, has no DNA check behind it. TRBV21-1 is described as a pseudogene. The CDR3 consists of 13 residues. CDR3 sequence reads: CASSANRENEQFF. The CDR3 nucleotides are TGTGCCAGCAGCGCAAACAGGGAAAATGAGCAGTTCTTC.

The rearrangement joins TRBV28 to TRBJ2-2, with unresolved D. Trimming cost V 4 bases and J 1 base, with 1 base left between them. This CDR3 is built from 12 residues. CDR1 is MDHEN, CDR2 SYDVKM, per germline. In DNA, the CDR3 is TGTGCCAGCAGTTGGAACACCGGGGAGCTGTTTTTT. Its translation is CASSWNTGELFF.

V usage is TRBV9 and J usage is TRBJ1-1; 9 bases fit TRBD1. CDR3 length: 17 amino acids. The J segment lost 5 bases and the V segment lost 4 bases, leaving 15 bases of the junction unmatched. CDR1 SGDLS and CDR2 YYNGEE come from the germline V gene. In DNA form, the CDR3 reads TGTGCCAGCAGCAAAAATTCACCGGGACAGGGTTTGACTGAAGCTTTCTTT. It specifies CASSKNSPGQGLTEAFF.

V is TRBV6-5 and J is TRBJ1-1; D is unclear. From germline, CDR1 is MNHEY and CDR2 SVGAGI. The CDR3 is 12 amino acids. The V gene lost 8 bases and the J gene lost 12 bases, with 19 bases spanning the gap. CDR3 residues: CASAHPPREPFF. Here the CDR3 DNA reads TGTGCCAGCGCTCATCCCCCGAGGGAACCTTTCTTT.

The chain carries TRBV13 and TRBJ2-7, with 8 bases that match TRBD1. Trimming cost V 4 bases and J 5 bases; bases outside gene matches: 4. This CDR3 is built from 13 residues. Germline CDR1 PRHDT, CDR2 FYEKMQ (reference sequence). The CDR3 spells CASSSDRVDEQYF. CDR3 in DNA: TGTGCCAGCAGCTCGGACAGGGTTGACGAGCAGTACTTC.

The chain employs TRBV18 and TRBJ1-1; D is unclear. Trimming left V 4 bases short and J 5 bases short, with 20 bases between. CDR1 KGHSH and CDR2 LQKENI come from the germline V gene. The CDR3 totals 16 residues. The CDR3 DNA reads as TGTGCCAGCTCACTGGGCCTAAATACCGCGGGGACTGAAGCTTTCTTT. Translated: CASSLGLNTAGTEAFF.

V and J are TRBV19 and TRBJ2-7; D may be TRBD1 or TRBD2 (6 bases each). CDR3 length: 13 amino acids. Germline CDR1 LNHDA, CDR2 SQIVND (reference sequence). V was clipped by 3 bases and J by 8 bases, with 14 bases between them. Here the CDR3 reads CASSIAPGAKQYF. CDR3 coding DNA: TGTGCCAGTAGTATTGCCCCGGGGGCGAAGCAGTACTTC.

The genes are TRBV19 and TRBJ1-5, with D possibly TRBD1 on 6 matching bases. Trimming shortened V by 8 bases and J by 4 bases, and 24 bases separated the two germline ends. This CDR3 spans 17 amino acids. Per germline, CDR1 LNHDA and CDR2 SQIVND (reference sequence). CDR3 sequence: CASFPDSDYLSNQPQHF. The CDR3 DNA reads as TGTGCCAGTTTCCCGGACAGCGACTACCTATCTAATCAGCCCCAGCATTTT.

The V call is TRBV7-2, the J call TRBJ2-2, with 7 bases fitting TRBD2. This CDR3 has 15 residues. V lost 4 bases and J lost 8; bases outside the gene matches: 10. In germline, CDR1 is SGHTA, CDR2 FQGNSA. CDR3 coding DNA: TGTGCCAGCAGCTCCTCTAGCGGACTCAGAGGGGAGCTGTTTTTT. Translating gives CASSSSSGLRGELFF.